This T cell receptor beta chain is from a study of T cell clonality in common variable immunodeficiency (dated by TCRdb to 2014 to 2015). This clone has at least ten counts. Its antigen is not yet known. The read comes to an end 3 residues before the CDR3 does, leaving the germline J gene to fill in the end. Predominantly Caucasian heritage was noted among both the CVID patients and the healthy controls. From each donor, 5 to 8 ml of heparinized peripheral whole blood was collected. Genomic DNA from adults with common variable immune deficiency (CVID) and from healthy adult controls was used to sequence TCRbeta CDR3 repertoires. The control group comprised 22 healthy adult volunteers, some 12 female and approximately ten male, aged about 20 to 70 years with a mean age of 34. Diluted blood was density-centrifuged over Hypaque 1077 or Ficoll-Paque to isolate peripheral blood mononuclear cells. Genomic DNA was extracted from unsorted mononuclear cells by Qiagen column purification or by a centrifugation-based method.

Equivalent amounts of genomic DNA from CVID and control samples were used as sequencing input. For every sample, a 60 bp segment covering the rearranged TCRbeta CDR3 region was amplified and then sequenced. The immunoSEQ assay, a bias-corrected multiplex PCR combined with high-throughput sequencing, was used to amplify TCRbeta. Regarding the original processing steps: Each unique nucleotide sequence was treated as a clone and annotated with V, D and J genes, copy number and frequency. Sequences were labeled productive if in frame, and non-productive if out of frame or containing stop codons. Clonality was calculated from Shannon's entropy as previously described. Mean CDR3 Kyte-Doolittle hydropathy was derived from the predicted amino acid sequences of productive clones. Using the R hclust function, scaled V gene usage was clustered hierarchically with Manhattan distance and complete linkage. Sharing of clones by CDR3 amino acid sequence was evaluated by resampling 12 repertoires per group over 100 rounds. Repertoires were searched for 60 to 80 published EBV-specific and about 240 published CMV-specific TCRbeta sequences. A couple of CVID samples yielding fewer than 10,000 sequences were excluded from analysis, leaving fewer than 50 CVID repertoires. In TCRdb, the immuneACCESS table is reduced to in-frame sequences with V and J assigned. These tables do not hold every clone; where another copy was compared, an unresolved V gene accounts for under half, and the others remain unexplained. That table furnishes V, J and clone size, whereas the DNA furnished D and trimming. For this sample, about 44,000 clones are listed, none of them singletons. In total, the top ten clones hold about 10% of the sample.

The paper's findings and limits, for the study overall: Although equal DNA input was used, an average of about 81,820 unique sequences per sample was obtained for controls, compared with about 29,000 for CVID samples. CVID subjects shared fewer TCRbeta clones with each other than healthy controls did (p < 0.0001). CVID TCRbeta sequences were reported to have fewer deletions and N-nucleotide insertions and to lack highly modified clones with 13 or more V deletions. According to the authors, finding the cause of the higher clonality in CVID would require sequencing the repertoires of T cell subpopulations. Patient heterogeneity within the CVID cohort put limits on correlating repertoire features with clinical complications. TCRbeta clonality was higher in CVID subjects than in healthy controls (t-test p = 0.018), and the increase was most characteristic of about a third of subjects.

The CDR3 contains 13 residues, cysteine and phenylalanine counted. Only the CDR3 bases that were read are kept: 30 of them, in frame from base 1. V and J are truncated by 1 base and 4 bases respectively, leaving an intervening sequence of 6 bases. Taken from the germline V gene, the CDR1 and CDR2 loops are SGHDT and YYEEEE. The chain is assembled from TRBV5-6 and TRBJ1-5, with the D gene uncertain. This sequence originates from a person aged 18 to 70 in good health. Specimen: peripheral blood mononuclear cells. The DNA read from the CDR3 is TGTGCCAGCAGCTTGAGAGGGAATCAGCCC. This translates into CASSLRGNQP. The CDR3 as a whole reads CASSLRGNQPQHF.